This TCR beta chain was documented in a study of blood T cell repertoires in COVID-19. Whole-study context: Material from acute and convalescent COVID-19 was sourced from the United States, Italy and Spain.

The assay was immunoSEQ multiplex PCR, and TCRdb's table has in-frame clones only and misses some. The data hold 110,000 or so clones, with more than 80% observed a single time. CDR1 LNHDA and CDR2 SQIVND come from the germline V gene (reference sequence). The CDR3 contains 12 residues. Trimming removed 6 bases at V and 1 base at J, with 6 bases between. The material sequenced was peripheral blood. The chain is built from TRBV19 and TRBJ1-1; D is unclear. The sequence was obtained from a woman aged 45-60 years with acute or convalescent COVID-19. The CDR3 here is CASRVRNTEAFF. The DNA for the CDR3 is TGTGCCAGTAGAGTTAGGAACACTGAAGCTTTCTTT. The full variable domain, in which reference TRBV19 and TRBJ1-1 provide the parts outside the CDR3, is DGGITQSPKYLFRKEGQNVTLSCEQNLNHDAMYWYRQDPGQGLRLIYYSQIVNDFQKGDIAEGYSVSREKKESFPLTVTSAQKNPTAFYLCASRVRNTEAFFGQGTRLTVV.